The entry below gives a single TCR beta chain sequence along with its context. The source of the sample is a study of blood T cell repertoires in COVID-19. Study overall: Nucleic acid was either cDNA or gDNA, and it came from T cells, B-cell-depleted T cells, or PBMCs.

This table comes from immunoSEQ multiplex PCR, and its TCRdb copy is limited to in-frame clones, with some not included. Of about 400,000 clones in the sample, roughly 87% are singletons; the top ten hold around 3%. Enrollees, about 18 to 89 years old, lived in about two dozen US areas. The CDR3 sequence is 12 residues long. Trimming removed 4 bases from V and 8 bases from J, with 11 bases in between. Germline CDR1 reads ENHRY; CDR2 reads SYGVKD. The clonotype was recovered from a woman in her 30s who had recovered from COVID-19. Sequenced sample: PBMCs or T cells enriched from blood (not recorded which). The rearrangement uses TRBV10-3 and TRBJ1-2; D not resolved. CDR3 bases: TGTGCCATCAGTGGAGACACCCGGGGCTACACCTTC. Protein product: CAISGDTRGYTF.